A single sample gave rise to the 8 T cell receptor beta chains below, sequenced in a study of blood T cell repertoires in COVID-19. Here immunoSEQ multiplex PCR was the method, and the copy in TCRdb shows in-frame clones only, minus some. The table has hundreds of thousands of clones, about 89% seen once. Input material: PBMCs or T cells enriched from blood (not recorded which). These receptors all come from a woman in her thirties or forties who had recovered from COVID-19.

J is TRBJ1-5 and V is TRBV29-1; 7 bases are a match to TRBD1. The J segment lost 3 bases and the V segment lost 5 bases, leaving 4 bases of the junction unmatched. Germline CDR1 reads SQVTM; CDR2 reads ANQGSEA. CDR3 length: 13 amino acids. The CDR3 sequence is CSVWDSSNQPQHF. In nucleotides, the CDR3 is TGCAGCGTTTGGGACAGTTCCAATCAGCCCCAGCATTTT.

The chain couples TRBV9 to TRBJ2-3; 10 bases are shared with TRBD2. The CDR3 is made up of 15 amino acids. Germline V gene sequence: CDR1 SGDLS, CDR2 YYNGEE. The V and J ends lost 4 bases and 4 bases, in that order; junction bases with no gene match: 6. This CDR3 reads CASSSGGAFSDTQYF. CDR3 DNA sequence: TGTGCCAGCAGCAGCGGGGGGGCGTTTTCAGATACGCAGTATTTT.

This clone has only a few counts. V gene TRBV2 combines with J gene TRBJ2-3; D is perhaps TRBD1 (5 bases). This CDR3 is built from 15 residues. Trimming removed 2 bases at V and 1 base at J, with 10 bases between. The germline V gene encodes CDR1 SNHLY and CDR2 FYNNEI. The CDR3 sequence: CASSEFRGGTDTQYF. CDR3 bases: TGTGCCAGCAGTGAATTTAGGGGTGGCACAGATACGCAGTATTTT.

This rearrangement joins TRBV18 to TRBJ2-1, with D perhaps matching TRBD1 (6 bases). The V gene's germline CDR1 is KGHSH and CDR2 LQKENI. V was shortened by 3 bases and J by 2 bases, with 11 bases between the two germline ends. CDR3 size: 15 residues. CDR3 region: CASSPRQATYNEQFF. CDR3 nucleotides: TGTGCCAGCTCACCGCGACAGGCGACCTACAATGAGCAGTTCTTC.

The V gene is TRBV7-2, the J gene TRBJ1-3, with 8 positions matching TRBD1. The V gene's germline CDR1 is SGHTA and CDR2 FQGNSA. The CDR3 runs 15 residues. The ends lost 5 bases at V and 2 bases at J; junction bases unmatched: 5. The CDR3 nucleotides read TGTGCCAGCAGCCGCCAGGGGGCTACTGGAAACACCATATATTTT. Its translation: CASSRQGATGNTIYF.

V gene TRBV7-9 combines with J gene TRBJ2-1, with TRBD1 matching 11 bases. Germline lookup yields CDR1 SEHNR and CDR2 FQNEAQ (reference sequence). The CDR3 has 14 amino acids. J lost 8 bases, V lost 7 bases, and 7 bases had no gene match. The CDR3 bases are TGTGCCAGCACCCCGGACAGGGGGCCCTATGAGCAGTTCTTC. Its protein product is CASTPDRGPYEQFF.

This clone was observed a single time. V usage is TRBV12-3 or TRBV12-4 and J usage is TRBJ2-1; 10 bases are shared with TRBD2. V was clipped by 5 bases and J by 14 bases; unmatched bases: 6. The CDR3 loop spans 12 amino acids. The CDR3 nucleotides are TGTGCCAGCAGTCTCTCCGGGACTAGCGAGTTCTTC. Protein product: CASSLSGTSEFF.

This chain joins TRBV5-4 and TRBJ2-4; TRBD1 matches at 9 bases. J lost 6 bases, V lost 3 bases, and 4 bases had no gene match. This CDR3 is 14 amino acids long. Per germline, CDR1 SGHNT and CDR2 YYREEE (reference sequence). The CDR3 spells CASSYDRGTNIQYF. Here the CDR3 DNA reads TGTGCCAGCAGCTATGACAGGGGGACAAACATTCAGTACTTC.